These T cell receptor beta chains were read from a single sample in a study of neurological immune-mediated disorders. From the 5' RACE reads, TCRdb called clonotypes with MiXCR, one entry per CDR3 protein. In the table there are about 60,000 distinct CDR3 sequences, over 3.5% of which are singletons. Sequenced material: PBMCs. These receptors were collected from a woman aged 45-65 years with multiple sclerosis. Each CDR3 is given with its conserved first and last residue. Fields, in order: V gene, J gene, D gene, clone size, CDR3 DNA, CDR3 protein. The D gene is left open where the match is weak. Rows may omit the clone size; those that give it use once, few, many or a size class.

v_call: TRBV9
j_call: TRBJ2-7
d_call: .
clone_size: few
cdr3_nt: TGTGCCAGCAACGACGGGGGGCGCAAAGAGCAGTACTTC
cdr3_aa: CASNDGGRKEQYF

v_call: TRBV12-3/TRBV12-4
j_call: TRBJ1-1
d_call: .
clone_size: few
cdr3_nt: TGTGCCAGCAGTTACAGGGCCTCGAACACTGAAGCTTTCTTT
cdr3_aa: CASSYRASNTEAFF

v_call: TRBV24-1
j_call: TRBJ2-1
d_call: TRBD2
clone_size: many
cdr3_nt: TGTGCCACCAGTGGACTAGCGGGGTACAATGAGCAGTTCTTC
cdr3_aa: CATSGLAGYNEQFF

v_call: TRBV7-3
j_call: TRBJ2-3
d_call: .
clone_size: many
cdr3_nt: TGTGCCAGCAGCTTGGAGGGGGGAGCAGATACGCAGTATTTT
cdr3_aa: CASSLEGGADTQYF

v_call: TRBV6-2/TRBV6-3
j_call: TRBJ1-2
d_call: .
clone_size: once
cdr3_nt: TGTGCCAGCAGTTACGGGCAGAGGATATATGGCTACACCTTC
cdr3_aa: CASSYGQRIYGYTF

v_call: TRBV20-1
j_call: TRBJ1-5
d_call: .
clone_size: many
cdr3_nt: TGCAGTGCTCGAGGGGGATTGGATCAGCCCCAGCATTTT
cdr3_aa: CSARGGLDQPQHF

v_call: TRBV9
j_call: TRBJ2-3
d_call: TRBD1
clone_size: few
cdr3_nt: TGTGCCAGCAGCGAGGGACAGGGGAATCGCACAGATACGCAGTATTTT
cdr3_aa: CASSEGQGNRTDTQYF

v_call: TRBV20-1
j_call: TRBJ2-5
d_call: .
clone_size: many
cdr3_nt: TGCAGTGCTAGGGACTACCTCCAAGAGACCCAGTACTTC
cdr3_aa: CSARDYLQETQYF

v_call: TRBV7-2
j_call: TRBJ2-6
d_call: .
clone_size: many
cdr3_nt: TGTGCCAGCAGCTTAGATAGGTCAGCTGGGGCCAACGTCCTGACTTTC
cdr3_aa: CASSLDRSAGANVLTF

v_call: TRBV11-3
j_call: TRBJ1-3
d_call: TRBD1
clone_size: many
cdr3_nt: TGTGCCAGCAGCTTAGAGGGACAGTACGGAAACACCATATATTTT
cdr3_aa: CASSLEGQYGNTIYF

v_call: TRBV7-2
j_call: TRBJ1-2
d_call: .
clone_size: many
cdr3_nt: TGTGCCAGCAGCTTCCGGGACGGCTATGGCTACACCTTC
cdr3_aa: CASSFRDGYGYTF

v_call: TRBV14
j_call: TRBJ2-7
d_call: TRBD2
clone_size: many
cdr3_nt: TGTGCCAGCAGCCCAGGACTAGCGGGAGTGCGAGAGCAGTACTTC
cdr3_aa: CASSPGLAGVREQYF

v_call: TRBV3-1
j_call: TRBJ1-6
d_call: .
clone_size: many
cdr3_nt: TGTGCCAGCCGCGCGACAGGCCTTAATTCACCCCTCCACTTT
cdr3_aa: CASRATGLNSPLHF

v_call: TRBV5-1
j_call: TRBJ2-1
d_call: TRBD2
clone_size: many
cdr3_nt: TGCGCCAGCAGCCCAGGACTAGCGGCTTATAATGAGCAGTTCTTC
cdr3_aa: CASSPGLAAYNEQFF

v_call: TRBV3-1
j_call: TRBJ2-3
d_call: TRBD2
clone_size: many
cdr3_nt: TGTGCCAGCAGCCAAGATCCCGGACTAAGCGGGAATAAGCAGTATTTT
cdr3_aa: CASSQDPGLSGNKQYF

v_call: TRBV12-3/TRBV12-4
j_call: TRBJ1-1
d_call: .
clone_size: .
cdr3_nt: TGTGCCAGCAGCCAAAATGGCTTGGAGGGCACTGAAGCTTTCTTT
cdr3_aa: CASSQNGLEGTEAFF

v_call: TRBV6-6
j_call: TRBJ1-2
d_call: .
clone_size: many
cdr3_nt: TGTGCCAGCAGTTACAGCACAGCTAACTATGGCTACACCTTC
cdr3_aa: CASSYSTANYGYTF

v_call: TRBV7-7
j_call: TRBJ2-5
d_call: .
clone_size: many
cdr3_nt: TGTGCTAGCAGCTCAACAGGGCCCAAGAAGACCCAGTACTTC
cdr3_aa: CASSSTGPKKTQYF

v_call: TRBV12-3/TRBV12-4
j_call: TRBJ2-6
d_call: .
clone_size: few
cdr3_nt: TGTGCCAGCAGTTTACCCTCAGGACGGGAAAACTCTGGGGCCAACGTCCTGACTTTC
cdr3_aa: CASSLPSGRENSGANVLTF

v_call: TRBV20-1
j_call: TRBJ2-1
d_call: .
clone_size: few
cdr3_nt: TGCAGTGCTAGAGTGGATATCGGCGAGCAGTTCTTC
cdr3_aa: CSARVDIGEQFF

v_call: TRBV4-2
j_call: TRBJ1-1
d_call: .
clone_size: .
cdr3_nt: TGTGCCAGCAGCCAGGAAAGGGGAACTGAAGCTTTCTTT
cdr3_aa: CASSQERGTEAFF

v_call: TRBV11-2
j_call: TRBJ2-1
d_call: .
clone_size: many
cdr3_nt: TGTGCCAGCAGCTTAGGGGAGATCAATGAGCAGTTCTTC
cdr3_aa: CASSLGEINEQFF

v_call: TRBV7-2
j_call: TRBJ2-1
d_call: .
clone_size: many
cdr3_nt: TGTGCCAGCAGCTTGGGTCATGAGCAGTTCTTC
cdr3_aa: CASSLGHEQFF

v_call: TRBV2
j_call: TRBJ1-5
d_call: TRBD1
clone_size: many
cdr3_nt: TGTGCCAGTCAGCAGGGGGCTGATAATCAGCCCCAGCATTTT
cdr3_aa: CASQQGADNQPQHF

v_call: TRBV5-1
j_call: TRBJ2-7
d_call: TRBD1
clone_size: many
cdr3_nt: TGCGCCAGCAGTTACGGAGGACAGGGGGACCACGAGCAGTACTTC
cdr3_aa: CASSYGGQGDHEQYF

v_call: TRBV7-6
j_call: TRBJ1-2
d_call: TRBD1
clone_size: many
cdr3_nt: TGTGCCAGCAGCTTAGATGGGACAGGGGAGGGAGGCTACACCTTC
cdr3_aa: CASSLDGTGEGGYTF

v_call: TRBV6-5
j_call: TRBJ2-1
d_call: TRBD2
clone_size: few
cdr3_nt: TGTGCCAGCAGTCGCCGCCGGGAGGCACTTGAGCAGTTCTTC
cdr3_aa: CASSRRREALEQFF

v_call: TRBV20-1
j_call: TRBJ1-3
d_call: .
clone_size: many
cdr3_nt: TGCAGTGCTAGACCCCAGACGACCGGAAACACCATATATTTT
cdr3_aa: CSARPQTTGNTIYF

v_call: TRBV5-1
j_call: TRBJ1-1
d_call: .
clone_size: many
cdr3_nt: TGCGCCAGCAGCTTCGGCCGCCTTGGACAAAACACTGAAGCTTTCTTT
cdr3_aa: CASSFGRLGQNTEAFF

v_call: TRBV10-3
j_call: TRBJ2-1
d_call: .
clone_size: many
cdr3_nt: TGTGCCATCAGTGAGCCCGGGAATGAGCAGTTCTTC
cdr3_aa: CAISEPGNEQFF

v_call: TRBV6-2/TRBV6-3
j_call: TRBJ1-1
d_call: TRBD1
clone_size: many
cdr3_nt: TGTGCCAGCAGTTACCGACAGGGTTTGAGGACTGAAGCTTTCTTT
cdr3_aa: CASSYRQGLRTEAFF

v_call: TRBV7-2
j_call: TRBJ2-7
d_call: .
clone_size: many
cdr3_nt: TGTGCCAGCAGCCCCAACCATAGCTCCTACGAGCAGTACTTC
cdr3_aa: CASSPNHSSYEQYF

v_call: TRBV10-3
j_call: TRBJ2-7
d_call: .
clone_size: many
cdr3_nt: TGTGCCATCGGCGCTTATTCTTACGAGCAGTACTTC
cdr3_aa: CAIGAYSYEQYF

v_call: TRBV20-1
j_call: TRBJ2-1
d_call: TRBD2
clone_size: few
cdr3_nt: TGCAGTGCCCCCCTAGCGGTTTCCTACAATGAGCAGTTCTTC
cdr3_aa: CSAPLAVSYNEQFF

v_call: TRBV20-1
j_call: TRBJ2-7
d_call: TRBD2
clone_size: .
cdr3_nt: TGCAGTGCAGAATCTAGCGGGAGCAACGAGCAGTACTTC
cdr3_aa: CSAESSGSNEQYF

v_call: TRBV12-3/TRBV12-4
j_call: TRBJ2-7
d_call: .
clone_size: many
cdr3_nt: TGTGCCAGCACCCGACGGGGGACCTCCTACGAGCAGTACTTC
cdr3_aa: CASTRRGTSYEQYF

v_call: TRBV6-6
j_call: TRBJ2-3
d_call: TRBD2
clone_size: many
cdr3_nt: TGTGCCAGCAGTTACACTAGCGGGAGCACAGATACGCAGTATTTT
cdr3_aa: CASSYTSGSTDTQYF

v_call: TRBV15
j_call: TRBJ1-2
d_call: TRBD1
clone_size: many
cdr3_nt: TGTGCCACCGGTAGGGACAGGGTATCAGGGGGCTACACCTTC
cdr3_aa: CATGRDRVSGGYTF

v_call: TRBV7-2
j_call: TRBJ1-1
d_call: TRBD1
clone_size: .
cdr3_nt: TGTGCCAGCAGCCCAAGTAAGGGGGCAACTGAAGCTTTCTTT
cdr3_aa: CASSPSKGATEAFF

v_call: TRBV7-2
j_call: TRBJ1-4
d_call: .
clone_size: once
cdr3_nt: TGTGCCAGCAGCCCTGGGGGAGTTTCGGAAAAACTGTTTTTT
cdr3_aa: CASSPGGVSEKLFF

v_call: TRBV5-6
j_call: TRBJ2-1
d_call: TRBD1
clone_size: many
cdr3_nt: TGTGCCAGCAGCCGTACACGGGGACAGGGGGACGATGAGCAGTTCTTC
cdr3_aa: CASSRTRGQGDDEQFF

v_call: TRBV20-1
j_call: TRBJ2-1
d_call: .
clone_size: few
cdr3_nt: TGCAGTGCTAGCTTAGCGGATTTGAATGAGCAGTTCTTC
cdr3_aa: CSASLADLNEQFF

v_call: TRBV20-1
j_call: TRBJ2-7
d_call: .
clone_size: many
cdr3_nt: TGCAGTGCTGCTCCACGACTGGACGGCTACGAGCAGTACTTC
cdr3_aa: CSAAPRLDGYEQYF

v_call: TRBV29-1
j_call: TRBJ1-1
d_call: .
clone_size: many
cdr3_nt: TGCAGCGTTTCCCACATGAACACTGAAGCTTTCTTT
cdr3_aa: CSVSHMNTEAFF

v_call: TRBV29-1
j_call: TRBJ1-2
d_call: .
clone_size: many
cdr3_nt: TGCAGCGTAGGGACGGACTATGGCTACACCTTC
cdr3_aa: CSVGTDYGYTF

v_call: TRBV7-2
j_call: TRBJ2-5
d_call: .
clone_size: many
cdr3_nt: TGTGCCAGCAGCTTAGTAGAGACCCAGTACTTC
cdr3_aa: CASSLVETQYF

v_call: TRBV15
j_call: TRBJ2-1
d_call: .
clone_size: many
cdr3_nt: TGTGCCACCCTTCCTTCGGGAGATGGCCATGAGCAGTTCTTC
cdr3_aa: CATLPSGDGHEQFF

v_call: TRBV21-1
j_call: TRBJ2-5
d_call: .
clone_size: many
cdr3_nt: TGTGCCCTAAAAAGGTGCCACCAAGAGACCCAGTACTTC
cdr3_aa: CALKRCHQETQYF

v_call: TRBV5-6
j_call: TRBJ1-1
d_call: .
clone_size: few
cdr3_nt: TGTGCCAGCAGCTTATGGGGGGCGAAAACTGAAGCTTTCTTT
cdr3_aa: CASSLWGAKTEAFF

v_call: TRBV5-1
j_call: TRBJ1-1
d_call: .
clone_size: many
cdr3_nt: TGCGCCAGCAGCCTTACCTGGAACACTGAAGCTTTCTTT
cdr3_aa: CASSLTWNTEAFF

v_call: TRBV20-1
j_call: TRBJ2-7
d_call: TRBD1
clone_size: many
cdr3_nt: TGCAGTGCTACGTTGGGTGGCCGACAGGGTCACGAGCAGTACTTC
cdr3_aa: CSATLGGRQGHEQYF

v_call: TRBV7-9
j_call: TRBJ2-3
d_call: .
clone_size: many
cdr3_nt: TGTGCCAGCAGCTTTAGACAGGCTAGCACAGATACGCAGTATTTT
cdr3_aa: CASSFRQASTDTQYF

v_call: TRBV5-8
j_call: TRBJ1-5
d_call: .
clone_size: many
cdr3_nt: TGTGCCAGCAGCCTGGGGTTGACAGGAGGCAATCAGCCCCAGCATTTT
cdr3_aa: CASSLGLTGGNQPQHF

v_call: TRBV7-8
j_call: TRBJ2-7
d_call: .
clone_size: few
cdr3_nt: TGTGCCAGCAGCTTCTCGAGCTCCTACGAGCAGTACTTC
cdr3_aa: CASSFSSSYEQYF

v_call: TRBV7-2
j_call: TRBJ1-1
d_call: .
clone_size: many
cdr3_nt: TGTGCCAGCAGCTTAGATTTGATGTCGGGCACTGAAGCTTTCTTT
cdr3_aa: CASSLDLMSGTEAFF

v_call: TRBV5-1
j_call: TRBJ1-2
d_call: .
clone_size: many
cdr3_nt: TGCGCCAGCAGCTTGGATCCAGGGACTAACTATGGCTACACCTTC
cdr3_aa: CASSLDPGTNYGYTF

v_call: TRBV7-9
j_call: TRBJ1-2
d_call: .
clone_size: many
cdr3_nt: TGTGCCAGCACCCCCAAAAGTATCAACTATGGCTACACCTTC
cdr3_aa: CASTPKSINYGYTF

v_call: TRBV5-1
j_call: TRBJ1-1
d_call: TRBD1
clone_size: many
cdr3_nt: TGCGCCAGCAGATCACAGGGGACTTATGCCACTGAAGCTTTCTTT
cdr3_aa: CASRSQGTYATEAFF